This paragraph covers one T cell receptor beta chain sequence. Antigen unknown. This CDR3 is 19 amino acids long. V was trimmed by 8 bases and J by 0 bases, leaving 23 bases between them. The germline V gene encodes CDR1 KGHSH and CDR2 LQKENI. The treatment: about 20 received Ad26.COV2.S at low or high dose, single or two shots; about 5 received placebo; per-sample allocation not given. At day 63 after the first vaccine or placebo injection, samples were drawn. The assay was immunoSEQ multiplex PCR, and TCRdb's table has in-frame clones only and misses some. The table lists about 410,000 clones, about 92% of them singletons. This specimen comes from a study of Ad26.COV2.S vaccination and SARS-CoV-2 variants. The overall study: Recipients of Ad26.COV2.S got it intramuscularly, once or twice 56 days apart. Study findings and constraints: Post-vaccination spike-specific CD8+ and CD4+ T cell responses reportedly had substantial breadth. The placebo group had lower spike-specific TCR breadth than the vaccine recipients did. Non-spike TCR breadth was similar in vaccine and placebo recipients.

Material: peripheral blood, obtained in a trial of Ad26.COV2.S vaccine versus placebo. The rearrangement uses TRBV18 and TRBJ2-6; D possibly matches TRBD1 or TRBD2 (5 bases each). This TCR came from a person aged 18-60 years who received the Ad26.COV2.S COVID-19 vaccine or a placebo. CDR3 in amino acids: CASQRQRTLLHSGANVLTF. The CDR3 nucleotides are TGTGCCAGCCAACGACAGCGGACTCTACTTCACTCTGGGGCCAACGTCCTGACTTTC.